This passage covers 26 T cell receptor beta chains from one sample sequenced in a study of OX40 agonist ivuxolimab in advanced cancers. Profiled with immunoSEQ multiplex PCR; TCRdb holds only in-frame clones, not every one. Counted here are 85,000 to 100,000 clones, over 75% occurring once; the ten biggest clones make up 3% to 4.5%. Specimen: CD4+ or CD8+ T cells sorted from blood, collected in a trial of the OX40 agonist ivuxolimab. The receptor set was obtained from an adult with an advanced solid tumor such as melanoma, head and neck, liver or kidney cancer.

This chain uses TRBV4-3 with TRBJ2-5; 9 nucleotides agree with TRBD1. Germline CDR1 LGHNA, CDR2 YSLEER. The CDR3 consists of 16 residues. J was trimmed by 4 bases and V by 0 bases; bases with no gene match: 6. The CDR3, as DNA: TGCGCCAGCAGCCAAGATTGGGACAGGGTAGGAGAGACCCAGTACTTC. It is translated as CASSQDWDRVGETQYF.

The chain has TRBV4-1 and TRBJ1-1; TRBD1 is a possible D gene (6 bases). CDR1 is MGHRA, CDR2 YSYEKL, per germline. The CDR3 has 14 amino acids. V was pared by 8 bases and J by 6 bases, with 19 bases between. CDR3 residues: CASRGPDRVPEAFF. The CDR3 region has the DNA TGCGCCAGCCGGGGGCCCGACCGGGTCCCTGAAGCTTTCTTT.

V and J are TRBV18 and TRBJ1-1; D perhaps matches TRBD1 (5 bases). The CDR3 consists of 12 residues. V gave up 2 bases and J gave up 7 bases, with 8 bases separating them. Germline lookup yields CDR1 KGHSH and CDR2 LQKENI. This CDR3 reads CASSPDRLEAFF. In nucleotides, the CDR3 is TGTGCCAGCTCACCAGACAGACTTGAAGCTTTCTTT. Full variable domain (missing parts from reference TRBV18 and TRBJ1-1): NAGVMQNPRHLVRRRGQEARLRCSPMKGHSHVYWYRQLPEEGLKFMVYLQKENIIDESGMPKERFSAEFPKEGPSILRIQQVVRGDSAAYFCASSPDRLEAFFGQGTRLTVV.

This clone was picked up one time. The chain couples TRBV28 to TRBJ2-7; TRBD2 matches 7 bases. The length of the CDR3 is 16 residues. From germline, CDR1 is MDHEN and CDR2 SYDVKM. Trimming took 9 bases from V and 2 from J; bases not matched to a gene: 16. The CDR3 DNA is TGTGCCAGTCAGGTCACCGGGACTACCTCGGCCTACGAGCAGTACTTC. Protein sequence: CASQVTGTTSAYEQYF.

V usage is TRBV2 and J usage is TRBJ1-3; D unclear. The germline CDR1 and CDR2 sequences are SNHLY and FYNNEI. The CDR3 extends over 12 amino acids. The CDR3 nucleotides are TGTGCAGCCGGCCTCTCTGGAAACACCATATATTTT. Its translation is CAAGLSGNTIYF.

There are a few counts of this clone. The V and J genes are TRBV6-5 and TRBJ1-1; D uncertain. CDR3 size: 16 residues. The V end was cut by 2 bases, the J end by 1 base, with 14 bases between. Germline lookup yields CDR1 MNHEY and CDR2 SVGAGI. The CDR3 sequence: CASSYGIGGENTEAFF. CDR3 bases: TGTGCCAGCAGTTACGGCATAGGTGGGGAGAACACTGAAGCTTTCTTT.

This chain links TRBV2 with TRBJ2-1; D may match TRBD1 or TRBD2 (5 bases each). CDR3 length equals 16 residues. V was shortened by 5 bases and J by 7 bases, with 21 bases between the two germline ends. CDR1 is SNHLY and CDR2 is FYNNEI in the germline V gene. The CDR3: CASSYRGSLRGNEQFF. DNA of the CDR3: TGTGCCAGCAGTTACCGGGGAAGTTTAAGGGGAAATGAGCAGTTCTTC. Full variable domain (missing parts from reference TRBV2 and TRBJ2-1): EPEVTQTPSHQVTQMGQEVILRCVPISNHLYFYWYRQILGQKVEFLVSFYNNEISEKSEIFDDQFSVERPDGSNFTLKIRSTKLEDSAMYFCASSYRGSLRGNEQFFGPGTRLTVL.

This clone has a handful of counts. V usage is TRBV11-2 and J usage is TRBJ2-5, with D unresolved. This CDR3 has 12 amino acids. Germline V lookup: CDR1 SGHAT, CDR2 FQNNGV. Trimming removed 6 bases at V and 1 base at J, with 6 bases between. CDR3: CASRNIQETQYF. The CDR3 DNA sequence: TGTGCCAGCAGGAACATCCAAGAGACCCAGTACTTC.

The gene calls are TRBV30 and TRBJ1-6; TRBD1 agrees at 10 bases. V was pared by 3 bases and J by 5 bases, with 4 bases of the junction left unmatched. The CDR3 loop spans 15 amino acids. The germline gives CDR1 GTSNPN, CDR2 SVGIG (reference sequence). The CDR3 protein is CAWSRGTGDNSPLHF. The CDR3 DNA is TGTGCCTGGAGCCGGGGGACAGGGGATAATTCACCCCTCCACTTT.

V usage is TRBV29-1 and J usage is TRBJ2-5, with TRBD2 as a possible D gene (5 bases). Judging by the DNA end, TRBJ2-7 fits better; the J call may be wrong. CDR3 size: 10 residues. Looked up from germline, CDR1 is SQVTM and CDR2 is ANQGSEA. CDR3 sequence reads: CSVAGNEQYF. As DNA, the CDR3 is TGCAGCGTTGCCGGGAACGAGCAGTACTTC.

The chain employs TRBV7-9 and TRBJ1-2; no firm D call. The CDR3 runs to 13 residues. Germline CDR1 is SEHNR and CDR2 is FQNEAQ (reference sequence). Trimming removed 0 bases from V and 8 bases from J, with 10 bases in between. This chain's CDR3 is CASSLAGAGGYTF. CDR3 bases: TGTGCCAGCAGCTTAGCCGGCGCGGGAGGCTACACCTTC.

The chain employs TRBV6-1 and TRBJ2-7; D not resolved. Per germline, CDR1 MNHNS and CDR2 SASEGT. V dropped 3 bases and J dropped 4 bases, with 7 bases sitting between them. CDR3 length: 12 amino acids. The CDR3 is CASSDDGYEQYF. The CDR3 region has the DNA TGTGCCAGCAGTGATGATGGGTACGAGCAGTACTTC.

The chain uses TRBV6-5 and TRBJ2-7; 7 bases line up with TRBD1. Germline V CDR1 and CDR2: MNHEY, SVGAGI. CDR3 length: 13 residues. The trim removed 6 bases at V and 2 bases at J, leaving 4 bases unmatched. The DNA for the CDR3 is TGTGCCAGCAGATCGACAGGGACCTACGAGCAGTACTTC. It codes for CASRSTGTYEQYF.

This chain joins TRBV5-5 and TRBJ2-7; perhaps TRBD1 as D (5 bases). The germline V gene has CDR1 SGHKS and CDR2 YYEKEE (reference sequence). V lost 4 bases and J lost 5, with 16 bases in between. CDR3 length: 14 amino acids. CDR3: CASSKNRQSHEQYF. The DNA for the CDR3 is TGTGCCAGCAGCAAAAACCGACAGTCCCACGAGCAGTACTTC.

The chain employs TRBV5-5 and TRBJ2-7; D is unresolved. The CDR3 sequence is 12 residues long. Germline CDR1 SGHKS, CDR2 YYEKEE (reference sequence). Deletions cut 1 base from V and 5 bases from J, with 7 bases between. The CDR3 coding sequence is TGTGCCAGCAGCTTGATGCGAGACGAGCAGTACTTC. It codes for CASSLMRDEQYF.

The V gene is TRBV5-4, the J gene TRBJ2-7, with 12 bases aligning to TRBD2. The CDR3 loop spans 17 amino acids. After removal of 4 bases from V and 1 base from J, the junction contained 9 bases not matched to a gene. From germline, CDR1 is SGHNT and CDR2 YYREEE (reference sequence). CDR3: CASSPGGLAGASYEQYF. CDR3 nucleotides: TGTGCCAGCAGCCCGGGGGGACTAGCGGGCGCTTCCTACGAGCAGTACTTC.

The V gene is TRBV2, the J gene TRBJ2-1; a possible D gene is TRBD1 (6 bases). V dropped 5 bases and J dropped 10 bases, with 15 bases sitting between them. The CDR3 extends over 13 amino acids. Germline V CDR1 and CDR2: SNHLY, FYNNEI. CDR3: CASSHEGGSEQFF. The CDR3 coding sequence is TGTGCCAGCAGTCACGAAGGGGGTAGCGAGCAGTTCTTC.

A few counts support this clone. J is TRBJ1-2 and V is TRBV5-1, with D perhaps matching TRBD1 (5 bases). The V gene lost 2 bases and the J gene lost 2 bases, with 10 bases spanning the gap. CDR1 and CDR2 from the germline V gene are SGHRS and YFSETQ. The length of the CDR3 is 14 residues. The CDR3 reads CASSFRDGNYGYTF. DNA of the CDR3: TGCGCCAGCAGCTTCCGGGACGGGAACTATGGCTACACCTTC.

The V and J genes are TRBV4-1 and TRBJ1-3; maybe TRBD1 (6 bases). CDR3 length: 15 residues. The germline CDR1 and CDR2 sequences are MGHRA and YSYEKL. Trimming took off 4 bases at V and 2 bases at J, with 12 bases between the two ends. The CDR3 loop reads CASSLIQGTGNTIYF. The CDR3 region has the DNA TGCGCCAGCAGCCTGATACAGGGAACTGGAAACACCATATATTTT.

The J gene is TRBJ2-1, the V gene TRBV2; D gene uncertain. This CDR3 region has 15 residues. Germline V gene sequence: CDR1 SNHLY, CDR2 FYNNEI. V lost 3 bases, J lost 0 bases, and 9 bases lay in between. CDR3 protein: CASSDLKSSYNEQFF. The DNA for the CDR3 is TGTGCCAGCAGTGATCTTAAAAGCTCCTACAATGAGCAGTTCTTC.

The CDR3: CASSLQTGTSGRAQGEQFF. The CDR3 nucleotides read TGTGCCAGCAGTTTACAAACCGGGACTAGCGGGAGGGCCCAGGGTGAGCAGTTCTTC. The chain has TRBV27 and TRBJ2-1, with 16 bases aligning to TRBD2. CDR3 length: 19 amino acids. Germline CDR1 and CDR2: MNHEY and SMNVEV (reference sequence). With V trimmed by 2 bases and J by 9 bases, 13 bases remained unmatched.

This clone turned up a few times. This sequence joins TRBV30 and TRBJ1-3; D not resolved. CDR1 is GTSNPN, CDR2 SVGIG, per germline (reference sequence). Trimming left V 3 bases short and J 0 bases short, with 9 bases between. The CDR3 runs 14 residues. The CDR3 DNA reads as TGTGCCTGGAGGCGAGGAACCTCTGGAAACACCATATATTTT. Its protein product is CAWRRGTSGNTIYF.

The V and J genes are TRBV9 and TRBJ2-7, with 11 bases fitting TRBD2. The V and J ends lost 0 bases and 2 bases, in that order; junction bases with no gene match: 4. This CDR3 has 16 residues. Germline loops: CDR1 SGDLS, CDR2 YYNGEE. The CDR3 coding sequence is TGTGCCAGCAGCGTAGAGTTGACTAGCGGGACCTACGAGCAGTACTTC. The encoded protein is CASSVELTSGTYEQYF.

The V gene is TRBV4-1, the J gene TRBJ2-2, with D maybe TRBD2 (6 bases). CDR1 is MGHRA and CDR2 is YSYEKL in the germline V gene. V lost 1 base and J lost 2, with 8 bases in between. The CDR3 covers 15 residues. The CDR3 sequence is CASSQGDSNTGELFF. The CDR3 bases are TGCGCCAGCAGCCAAGGGGACTCTAACACCGGGGAGCTGTTTTTT.

This clone was seen just once. This sequence joins TRBV13 and TRBJ2-5; the D is unclear. The CDR3 is made up of 16 amino acids. Trimming took 0 bases from V and 5 from J, leaving 16 bases between them. CDR1 and CDR2 from the germline V gene are PRHDT and FYEKMQ (reference sequence). CDR3 sequence: CASSLGPPQEIETQYF. The CDR3 DNA reads TGTGCCAGCAGCTTAGGCCCGCCCCAGGAAATCGAGACCCAGTACTTC.

The chain carries TRBV6-5 and TRBJ1-2, with 7 bases fitting TRBD1. There are 15 residues in the CDR3. V shed 6 bases and J 5 bases; nucleotides not matched to a gene: 12. The germline CDR1 and CDR2 sequences are MNHEY and SVGAGI. The CDR3 nucleotides read TGTGCCAGCAGCCCCATCTCGGGACAGATTTATGGCTACACCTTC. Its translation is CASSPISGQIYGYTF.